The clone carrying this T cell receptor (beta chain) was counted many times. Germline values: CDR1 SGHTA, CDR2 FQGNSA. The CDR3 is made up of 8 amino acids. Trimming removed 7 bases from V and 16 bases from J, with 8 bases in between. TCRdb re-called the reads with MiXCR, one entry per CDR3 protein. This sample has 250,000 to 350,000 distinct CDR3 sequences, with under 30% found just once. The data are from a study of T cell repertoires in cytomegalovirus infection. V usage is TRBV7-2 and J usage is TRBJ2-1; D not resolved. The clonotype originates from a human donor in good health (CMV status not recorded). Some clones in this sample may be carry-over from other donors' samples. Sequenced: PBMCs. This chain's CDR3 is CASTTTFF. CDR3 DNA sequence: TGTGCCAGCACCACCACCTTCTTC.